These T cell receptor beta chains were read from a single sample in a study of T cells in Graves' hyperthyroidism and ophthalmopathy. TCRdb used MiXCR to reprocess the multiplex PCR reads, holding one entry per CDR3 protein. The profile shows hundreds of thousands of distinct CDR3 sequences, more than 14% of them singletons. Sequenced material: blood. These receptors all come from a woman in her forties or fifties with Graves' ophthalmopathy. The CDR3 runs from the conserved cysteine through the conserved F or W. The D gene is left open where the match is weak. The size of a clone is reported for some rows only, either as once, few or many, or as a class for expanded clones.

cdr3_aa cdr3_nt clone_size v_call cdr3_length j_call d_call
CSARAPGGVEQFF TGCAGTGCTAGGGCGCCGGGAGGGGTTGAGCAGTTCTTC many TRBV20-1 13 TRBJ2-1 TRBD2
CASSDPGAQPQHF TGTGCCAGCAGTGATCCCGGGGCCCAGCCCCAGCATTTT many TRBV6-1 13 TRBJ1-5 .
CASSAPGLAGMQYF TGTGCCAGCAGTGCGCCGGGACTAGCGGGAATGCAGTACTTC . TRBV28 14 TRBJ2-7 TRBD2
CASSLGMMNTEAFF TGTGCCAGCAGCTTGGGGATGATGAACACTGAAGCTTTCTTT . TRBV7-9 14 TRBJ1-1 .
CASEGGQGPYNEQFF TGTGCCAGCGAGGGGGGACAGGGGCCCTACAATGAGCAGTTCTTC . TRBV19 15 TRBJ2-1 TRBD1
CASSLVIENEQFF TGTGCCAGCAGCTTAGTGATAGAAAATGAGCAGTTCTTC many TRBV11-2 13 TRBJ2-1 .
CSATPLAGGGYEQYF TGCAGCGCGACACCTCTAGCGGGAGGGGGCTACGAGCAGTACTTC many TRBV29-1 15 TRBJ2-7 TRBD2
CASSFLAGGVDTQYF TGTGCCAGCAGCTTCCTAGCGGGAGGCGTGGATACGCAGTATTTT many TRBV7-8 15 TRBJ2-3 TRBD2
CASSDGEGTGELFF TGTGCCAGCAGTGACGGGGAGGGTACCGGGGAGCTGTTTTTT . TRBV6-4 14 TRBJ2-2 TRBD2
CASSTRPYEQYF TGTGCCAGCAGCACAAGGCCCTACGAGCAGTACTTC many TRBV11-1 12 TRBJ2-7 .
CASSIDPGPYNEQFF TGTGCCAGTAGTATAGATCCGGGACCCTACAATGAGCAGTTCTTC . TRBV19 15 TRBJ2-1 .
CASSTGGREKLFF TGTGCCAGCAGTACAGGGGGGAGGGAAAAACTGTTTTTT few TRBV27 13 TRBJ1-4 TRBD1
CASRTGVGYTF TGTGCCAGCAGAACCGGGGTTGGCTACACCTTC . TRBV9 11 TRBJ1-2 .
CASGRGTEAFF TGTGCTAGTGGCCGGGGTACTGAAGCTTTCTTT many TRBV12-5 11 TRBJ1-1 .
CASSTFGQGTFYYEQYF TGTGCCAGCAGTACATTCGGACAGGGGACATTTTACTACGAGCAGTACTTC many TRBV28 17 TRBJ2-7 TRBD1
CASSSRTGEGEKLFF TGTGCCAGCAGTTCAAGGACAGGGGAGGGTGAAAAACTGTTTTTT . TRBV12-3/TRBV12-4 15 TRBJ1-4 TRBD1
CASSTGQGPQHF TGTGCCAGCAGTACAGGACAGGGTCCCCAGCATTTT . TRBV6-1 12 TRBJ1-5 TRBD1
CASSLNRQPTDTQYF TGTGCCAGCAGCTTAAACAGACAGCCCACAGATACGCAGTATTTT few TRBV13 15 TRBJ2-3 .
CASGLVEQYF TGTGCCAGTGGCCTGGTGGAGCAGTACTTC . TRBV28 10 TRBJ2-7 .
CASSTGGSGSVEQFF TGTGCCAGCAGCACGGGCGGTAGCGGGAGCGTGGAGCAGTTCTTC . TRBV7-9 15 TRBJ2-1 TRBD2
CATSNSMNTEAFF TGTGCCACCAGTAACAGCATGAACACTGAAGCTTTCTTT . TRBV24-1 13 TRBJ1-1 .
CASSLPIGAYGYTF TGTGCCAGCAGCCTCCCGATCGGGGCCTATGGCTACACCTTC few TRBV28 14 TRBJ1-2 .
CASSPRGRDRGLADTQYF TGTGCCAGCAGTCCAAGGGGGAGGGACAGGGGGCTTGCAGATACGCAGTATTTT many TRBV12-3/TRBV12-4 18 TRBJ2-3 TRBD1
CSARDQTMNTEAFF TGCAGTGCTAGAGATCAGACCATGAACACTGAAGCTTTCTTT many TRBV20-1 14 TRBJ1-1 .
CASTETGHGETQYF TGTGCCAGTACCGAGACAGGGCATGGGGAGACCCAGTACTTC . TRBV19 14 TRBJ2-5 TRBD1
CAWREAGTDTQYF TGTGCCTGGAGAGAGGCGGGAACAGATACGCAGTATTTT many TRBV30 13 TRBJ2-3 .
CASRQGGDTQYF TGTGCCAGCAGGCAGGGCGGAGATACGCAGTATTTT many TRBV2 12 TRBJ2-3 .
CASSFGYPQGEETQYF TGTGCCAGCAGTTTTGGCTATCCGCAGGGTGAAGAGACCCAGTACTTC many TRBV28 16 TRBJ2-5 .
CASSSGTTFYNEQFF TGTGCCAGCAGCTCCGGGACAACCTTCTACAATGAGCAGTTCTTC many TRBV5-5 15 TRBJ2-1 .
CSVPGVSLPYNEQFF TGCAGCGTCCCCGGGGTTAGTTTACCGTACAATGAGCAGTTCTTC few TRBV29-1 15 TRBJ2-1 .
CASSYGQGLYEQYF TGTGCCAGCAGTTACGGTCAGGGCCTCTACGAGCAGTACTTC many TRBV6-5 14 TRBJ2-7 .
CATSAPGLAGGGVLFF TGTGCCACCAGCGCCCCGGGACTAGCGGGAGGGGGTGTGTTGTTCTTC few TRBV15 16 TRBJ2-1 TRBD2
CASSEAGNEQFF TGTGCCAGCAGTGAAGCGGGGAATGAGCAGTTCTTC . TRBV6-1 12 TRBJ2-1 .
CASSLPGTSTDTQYF TGCGCCAGCAGCTTGCCAGGGACAAGCACAGATACGCAGTATTTT . TRBV5-1 15 TRBJ2-3 .
CASSLGTAGSPLHF TGTGCCAGCTCACTGGGGACAGCAGGTTCACCCCTCCACTTT few TRBV18 14 TRBJ1-6 TRBD1
CASSSGLAGGWEQYF TGTGCCAGCAGCTCTGGACTAGCGGGAGGATGGGAGCAGTACTTC few TRBV5-6 15 TRBJ2-7 TRBD2
CAWSVPTGAGNTIYF TGTGCCTGGAGTGTACCCACAGGGGCTGGAAACACCATATATTTT . TRBV30 15 TRBJ1-3 TRBD1
CASSNGLGYNEQFF TGTGCCAGCAGCAATGGACTAGGATACAATGAGCAGTTCTTC many TRBV7-8 14 TRBJ2-1 TRBD2
CASNRLAGVTNEQFF TGTGCCAGCAACCGACTAGCGGGAGTGACGAATGAGCAGTTCTTC . TRBV6-1 15 TRBJ2-1 TRBD2